This is a list of T cell receptor beta chains from one sample in a study of shared clonotypes between healthy human individuals. Clones were read by immunoSEQ multiplex PCR, and TCRdb kept only the in-frame ones, dropping some. The sample records approximately 400,000 clones, about 96% being singletons. The specimen sequenced was memory CD8+ T cells sorted from blood. All receptors derive from a man aged 25-45 years in good health. CDR3s leave out the opening cysteine and the closing phenylalanine or tryptophan. Fields, in order: J gene, V gene, CDR3 protein.

TRBJ2-2 | TRBV18 | ASSTIGGELF
TRBJ2-5 | TRBV2 | ASSGDQETQY
TRBJ2-7 | TRBV19 | ASSQGTSGSTPVY
TRBJ1-5 | TRBV28 | ASSEGQAINQPQH
TRBJ1-1 | TRBV5-6 | ASSFRVGPEAF
TRBJ1-2 | TRBV6-1 | ASSEAHGTDGYT
TRBJ1-2 | TRBV18 | ASSPVGTNYGYT
TRBJ2-5 | TRBV6-6 | ASSYSMTSGTETQY
TRBJ1-1 | TRBV7-3 | ASSLRANTEAF
TRBJ1-1 | TRBV6-5 | ASRGQEAF
TRBJ2-5 | TRBV29-1 | SVEARGRETQY
TRBJ2-1 | TRBV5-1 | ATSLGTSYYNEQF
TRBJ2-5 | TRBV19 | ASSMGRKETQY
TRBJ1-1 | TRBV18 | ASSPGTGPQAF
TRBJ2-7 | TRBV5-1 | ASSLTGLEPYEQY
TRBJ1-2 | TRBV18 | ASSPGGVYGYT
TRBJ1-5 | TRBV5-1 | ASSKTGLSNQPQH
TRBJ1-3 | TRBV9 | ASSVVGNTIY
TRBJ2-3 | TRBV11-3 | ASSLDFAGDTDTQY
TRBJ1-5 | TRBV28 | ASSGQGQAQH
TRBJ2-1 | TRBV6-1 | ASSERLAPSEQF
TRBJ2-1 | TRBV2 | ASSEALEVGREPDNEQF